A selection of T cell receptor beta chains follows, all from one sample in a study of beta chain features in type 1 diabetes. Clones were read by immunoSEQ multiplex PCR, and TCRdb kept only the in-frame ones, dropping some. Among roughly 700,000 clones listed, roughly 13% were seen once. What was sequenced was naive CD4+ T cells from blood. Receptors were obtained from a young man with type 1 diabetes. CDR3s include the opening cysteine and the closing phenylalanine or tryptophan.

len: 14
v_gene: TRBV5-1
j_gene: TRBJ2-1
CDR3aa: CASRIGEIYNEQFF

len: 12
v_gene: TRBV5-6
j_gene: -
CDR3aa: CASSWTGYEQYF

len: 15
v_gene: TRBV7-3
j_gene: TRBJ2-5
CDR3aa: CASSINGGYQETQYF

len: 14
v_gene: TRBV5-1
j_gene: TRBJ2-7
CDR3aa: CASSLAPGTYEQYF

len: 17
v_gene: TRBV6-1
j_gene: TRBJ1-4
CDR3aa: CASSESSRRVTNEKLFF

len: 15
v_gene: TRBV7-9
j_gene: TRBJ2-3
CDR3aa: CASDPKGPQTGPQYF

len: 13
v_gene: TRBV4-1
j_gene: TRBJ2-3
CDR3aa: CASRGFSTDTQYF

len: 14
v_gene: TRBV29-1
j_gene: TRBJ1-1
CDR3aa: CSVSDLLPNTEAFF

len: 13
v_gene: TRBV10-3
j_gene: TRBJ1-1
CDR3aa: CAISGREGTEAFF

len: 13
v_gene: TRBV29-1
j_gene: TRBJ1-1
CDR3aa: CSVVGQGVTEAFF